This T cell receptor beta chain stems from a study of T cell responses to AZD1222 COVID-19 vaccine. Whole-study results and caveats: A rise in Spike-specific TCR breadth and depth followed two AZD1222 doses. Vaccine-associated CD4 TCRs spanned spike, dominant at 160-218 and 743-854. Only after the peak T cell response were repertoires sampled.

V shed 4 bases and J 6 bases; nucleotides not matched to a gene: 11. The CDR3 loop spans 15 amino acids. CDR1 MNHEY and CDR2 SMNVEV come from the germline V gene (reference sequence). Data came from immunoSEQ multiplex PCR; TCRdb stores just in-frame clones and leaves some out. This sample carries tens of thousands of clones, about nine tenths of them seen once, and the ten largest clones take 5.7%. Points on this clone: Its antigen is not known.

Sequencing used peripheral blood, obtained on day 0 of AZD1222 vaccination. The receptor comes from an adult in good health. The chain links TRBV27 to TRBJ1-1; 7 bases line up with TRBD1. The CDR3 loop reads CASSSWTGQSAEAFF. DNA for the CDR3: TGTGCCAGCAGTTCTTGGACAGGCCAGTCCGCTGAAGCTTTCTTT.